These 32 T cell receptor beta chains were all obtained from the same sample, sequenced in a study of T-cell memory formation after mild COVID-19. TCRdb itself ran the 5' RACE reads through MiXCR, one entry per CDR3 protein. In the table there are around 400,000 distinct CDR3 sequences, roughly 26% of which are singletons. Sequenced material: PBMCs or a T cell subset sorted from them (not recorded which). The origin of the receptors is an adult woman who had mild COVID-19 (a few samples of this study predate the infection). Cell type and time point are not known.

The chain combines TRBV6-5 with TRBJ1-4; D is undetermined. Trimming took 6 bases from V and 3 from J, leaving 11 bases between them. Germline CDR1 and CDR2: MNHEY and SVGAGI. The CDR3 runs 14 residues. This CDR3 is CASSSGQSNEKLFF. The CDR3 nucleotides read TGTGCCAGCAGCTCCGGGCAGTCTAATGAAAAACTGTTTTTT.

This clonotype appeared a few times. This chain uses TRBV7-6 with TRBJ1-6; a possible D gene is TRBD1 (6 bases). Looked up from germline, CDR1 is SGHVS and CDR2 is FNYEAQ. With 1 base removed from V and 7 bases from J, the gap between germline ends came to 11 bases. The CDR3 is 15 residues long. CDR3 in DNA: TGTGCCAGCAGCTTAGAGAACAGGGCCAATTCACCCCTCCACTTT. It is translated as CASSLENRANSPLHF.

This clonotype has a handful of counts. The chain has TRBV19 and TRBJ1-1, with D unresolved. Germline V gene sequence: CDR1 LNHDA, CDR2 SQIVND (reference sequence). Trimming removed 1 base from V and 4 bases from J, with 7 bases in between. CDR3 size: 13 residues. CDR3 bases: TGTGCCAGTAGTATAGTAATCTCCACTGAAGCTTTCTTT. Residues: CASSIVISTEAFF.

This clonotype was observed once. This chain connects TRBV19 to TRBJ2-1; 12 positions agree with TRBD2. Germline loops: CDR1 LNHDA, CDR2 SQIVND (reference sequence). V shed 6 bases, J shed 3 bases, and the junction held 12 bases outside the gene matches. This CDR3 comprises 18 residues. The CDR3 here is CASSSLAGGPYIYNEQFF. CDR3 DNA: TGTGCCAGTAGCAGTCTAGCGGGAGGGCCTTATATCTACAATGAGCAGTTCTTC. Together with reference TRBV19 and TRBJ2-1, the CDR3 gives the full variable domain: DGGITQSPKYLFRKEGQNVTLSCEQNLNHDAMYWYRQDPGQGLRLIYYSQIVNDFQKGDIAEGYSVSREKKESFPLTVTSAQKNPTAFYLCASSSLAGGPYIYNEQFFGPGTRLTVL.

This chain joins TRBV20-1 and TRBJ2-4; D uncertain. The germline gives CDR1 DFQATT, CDR2 SNEGSKA (reference sequence). The CDR3 is made up of 15 amino acids. Trimming took 3 bases from V and 3 from J, leaving 15 bases between them. This CDR3 is CSASTLSSGKNIQYF. The CDR3, as DNA: TGCAGTGCTAGTACACTTTCCTCGGGCAAAAACATTCAGTACTTC.

This clonotype occurred a few times. A read error may explain this, as a much larger clone is one base away. The rearrangement joins TRBV25-1 to TRBJ2-7; D call uncertain. Between the trimmed V and J ends, which lost 8 bases and 2 bases, there was a span of 4 bases. Germline CDR1 reads MGHDK; CDR2 reads SYGVNS. CDR3 length: 10 residues. The CDR3 reads CASCPYEQYF. The CDR3, as DNA: TGTGCCAGCTGCCCCTACGAGCAGTACTTC.

This chain uses TRBV9 with TRBJ1-1; perhaps TRBD1 as D (6 bases). CDR1 SGDLS and CDR2 YYNGEE come from the germline V gene. The CDR3 extends over 16 amino acids. Trimming removed 0 bases from V and 4 bases from J, with 16 bases in between. The CDR3 is CASSVEGDISGTEAFF. The CDR3 DNA reads as TGTGCCAGCAGCGTAGAGGGGGACATCTCGGGCACTGAAGCTTTCTTT. The full variable domain, with the rest looked up from reference TRBV9 and TRBJ1-1, is DSGVTQTPKHLITATGQRVTLRCSPRSGDLSVYWYQQSLDQGLQFLIQYYNGEERAKGNILERFSAQQFPDLHSELNLSSLELGDSALYFCASSVEGDISGTEAFFGQGTRLTVV.

The chain couples TRBV5-1 to TRBJ2-6; maybe TRBD2 (5 bases). The V gene's germline CDR1 is SGHRS and CDR2 YFSETQ. The CDR3 length is 13 residues. V lost 4 bases and J 9 bases, leaving 11 bases between the germline ends. In nucleotides, the CDR3 is TGCGCCAGCAGCATCCGGGAAGACAACGTCCTGACTTTC. Translation: CASSIREDNVLTF.

The chain employs TRBV5-6 and TRBJ2-1; TRBD1 aligns across 9 bases. The germline gives CDR1 SGHDT, CDR2 YYEEEE. Trimming cost V 3 bases and J 8 bases; bases outside gene matches: 6. The CDR3 totals 14 residues. CDR3 protein: CASSSGTGFYEQFF. The CDR3 DNA follows: TGTGCCAGCAGCTCCGGGACAGGGTTCTATGAGCAGTTCTTC.

This clonotype was found many times. This chain connects TRBV7-2 to TRBJ2-7; 8 bases are a match to TRBD1. Germline V gene lookup returns CDR1 SGHTA and CDR2 FQGNSA. With 4 bases clipped from V and 5 bases from J, the junction kept 7 bases outside the gene matches. The CDR3 has 14 amino acids. The CDR3: CASSSRTGTNEQYF. In DNA form, the CDR3 reads TGTGCCAGCAGCTCCAGGACAGGGACAAACGAGCAGTACTTC.

The rearrangement joins TRBV4-1 to TRBJ2-7; a possible D gene is TRBD2 (5 bases). The ends were cut back, 0 bases at V and 0 bases at J, with 12 bases in the middle. The CDR3 sequence is 16 residues long. CDR1 is MGHRA and CDR2 is YSYEKL in the germline V gene. The CDR3 loop reads CASSQDPSGSSYEQYF. In nucleotides, the CDR3 is TGCGCCAGCAGCCAAGACCCGTCGGGGAGCTCCTACGAGCAGTACTTC.

This chain uses TRBV20-1 with TRBJ2-7; D is tentatively TRBD1 or TRBD2 (5 bases each). Germline V gene data show CDR1 as DFQATT and CDR2 as SNEGSKA (reference sequence). CDR3 length equals 15 residues. Between the trimmed V and J ends, which lost 3 bases and 1 base, there was a span of 16 bases. CDR3 region: CSASDAGTLSYEQYF. In nucleotides, the CDR3 is TGCAGTGCTAGCGACGCCGGGACGTTATCCTACGAGCAGTACTTC.

The CDR3 loop reads CATSRETLSSYNEQFF. The DNA for the CDR3 is TGTGCCACCAGCAGGGAAACACTGAGCTCCTACAATGAGCAGTTCTTC. The J gene is TRBJ2-1, the V gene TRBV15; D gene ambiguous. The CDR3 runs to 16 residues. CDR1 is LNHNV and CDR2 is YYDKDF in the germline V gene (reference sequence). Trimming cost V 3 bases and J 0 bases, with 12 bases left between them.

The chain joins TRBV19 to TRBJ2-1; TRBD1 aligns across 8 bases. There are 15 residues in the CDR3. The V gene end was trimmed by 6 bases and the J gene end by 3 bases; junction bases not matched to a gene: 7. Germline-derived CDR1 and CDR2 are LNHDA and SQIVND (reference sequence). CDR3 nucleotides: TGTGCCAGTAGCACCACAGGGGGGTACTACAATGAGCAGTTCTTC. Its translation: CASSTTGGYYNEQFF.

The gene calls are TRBV5-1 and TRBJ1-1, with D perhaps matching TRBD1 (6 bases). Per germline, CDR1 SGHRS and CDR2 YFSETQ. CDR3 length equals 15 residues. Trimming shortened V by 1 base and J by 0 bases, and 10 bases separated the two germline ends. The CDR3 coding sequence is TGCGCCAGCAGCTTGAACGGGGACATGAACACTGAAGCTTTCTTT. The encoded protein is CASSLNGDMNTEAFF.

The chain carries TRBV29-1 and TRBJ2-5, with D unclear. V shed 7 bases and J shed 0 bases, with 9 bases lying between them. This CDR3 has 12 amino acids. Germline values: CDR1 SQVTM, CDR2 ANQGSEA. The DNA for the CDR3 is TGCAGCGATGCCAACTACCAAGAGACCCAGTACTTC. Translating it yields CSDANYQETQYF.

This clonotype was found a few times. The rearrangement links TRBV5-5 to TRBJ1-2; D is uncertain. From germline, CDR1 is SGHKS and CDR2 YYEKEE (reference sequence). This CDR3 contains 13 residues. Trimming took 0 bases from V and 8 from J, leaving 11 bases between them. The CDR3 DNA reads as TGTGCCAGCAGCTTGGAAGGGTCGCCGGGCTACACCTTC. It encodes CASSLEGSPGYTF.

This clonotype showed up just a few times. V usage is TRBV4-3 and J usage is TRBJ2-5, with D tentatively TRBD1 or TRBD2 (5 bases each). The CDR3 loop spans 13 amino acids. V dropped 4 bases and J dropped 7 bases, with 13 bases sitting between them. The germline gives CDR1 LGHNA, CDR2 YSLEER. The CDR3 region is CASSPSRGGTQYF. In DNA, the CDR3 is TGCGCCAGCAGCCCCTCACGTGGGGGGACCCAGTACTTC.

This clonotype came up a few times. This chain links TRBV5-1 with TRBJ2-1; 9 bases agree with TRBD2. This CDR3 has 15 residues. Germline lookup yields CDR1 SGHRS and CDR2 YFSETQ. V lost 4 bases and J lost 6; bases outside the gene matches: 8. As DNA, the CDR3 is TGCGCCAGCAGCCAAATAGCGGGAGCGGGCAATGAGCAGTTCTTC. This translates into CASSQIAGAGNEQFF. The full variable domain, its missing parts supplied by reference TRBV5-1 and TRBJ2-1, is KAGVTQTPRYLIKTRGQQVTLSCSPISGHRSVSWYQQTPGQGLQFLFEYFSETQRNKGNFPGRFSGRQFSNSRSEMNVSTLELGDSALYLCASSQIAGAGNEQFFGPGTRLTVL.

The rearrangement links TRBV24-1 to TRBJ2-1; 9 nucleotides line up with TRBD2. CDR3 length equals 19 residues. V shed 3 bases and J 2 bases; nucleotides not matched to a gene: 13. The germline CDR1 and CDR2 sequences are KGHDR and SFDVKD. The chain's CDR3 is CATSDTDLLAGTPYNEQFF. The CDR3 nucleotides are TGTGCCACCAGTGATACCGACCTCCTAGCGGGGACCCCCTACAATGAGCAGTTCTTC.

The chain links TRBV12-3 or TRBV12-4 to TRBJ2-7; 7 bases agree with TRBD1. Trimming cost V 7 bases and J 7 bases; bases outside gene matches: 10. The CDR3 extends over 13 amino acids. The CDR3 loop reads CASKFTGAREQYF. CDR3 bases: TGTGCCAGCAAATTTACAGGGGCGCGGGAGCAGTACTTC.

The chain carries TRBV5-1 and TRBJ2-3; TRBD1 agrees at 8 bases. Germline V gene sequence: CDR1 SGHRS, CDR2 YFSETQ. V shed 4 bases and J 2 bases; nucleotides not matched to a gene: 3. The CDR3 covers 14 residues. In DNA, the CDR3 is TGCGCCAGCAGCCAGACAGGGGACACAGATACGCAGTATTTT. As protein: CASSQTGDTDTQYF. The variable domain in full, completed from reference TRBV5-1 and TRBJ2-3, reads KAGVTQTPRYLIKTRGQQVTLSCSPISGHRSVSWYQQTPGQGLQFLFEYFSETQRNKGNFPGRFSGRQFSNSRSEMNVSTLELGDSALYLCASSQTGDTDTQYFGPGTRLTVL.

In its sample, this clonotype was seen a few times. The genes are TRBV7-9 and TRBJ1-1, with no clear D. The V gene lost 4 bases and the J gene lost 0 bases, with 15 bases spanning the gap. Germline assignment: CDR1 SEHNR and CDR2 FQNEAQ (reference sequence). The CDR3 length is 16 residues. The CDR3 DNA reads TGTGCCAGCAGCTGGGGTCGGCCGGACTTGAACACTGAAGCTTTCTTT. Protein sequence: CASSWGRPDLNTEAFF.

This clonotype was observed a handful of times. V and J are TRBV20-1 and TRBJ2-2; D ambiguous. The CDR3 length is 14 residues. Trimming stripped 0 bases from V and 1 base from J, with 6 bases between. CDR1 is DFQATT and CDR2 is SNEGSKA in the germline V gene (reference sequence). CDR3 coding DNA: TGCAGTGCTAGAGATCAAGGGAACACCGGGGAGCTGTTTTTT. Its translation is CSARDQGNTGELFF.

In this sample, this clonotype turned up a few times. The V gene is TRBV18, the J gene TRBJ2-3, with D perhaps assigned TRBD1 or TRBD2 (6 bases each). V lost 5 bases and J lost 2, with 11 bases in between. The CDR3 consists of 14 residues. The V gene's germline CDR1 is KGHSH and CDR2 LQKENI. CDR3 nucleotide sequence: TGTGCCAGCTCAAATTCGGGGGCCACAGATACGCAGTATTTT. Translation gives CASSNSGATDTQYF.

This clonotype was found a few times. V usage is TRBV11-2 and J usage is TRBJ2-5, with unresolved D. In germline, CDR1 is SGHAT, CDR2 FQNNGV. CDR3 length: 15 amino acids. Trimming left V 5 bases short and J 5 bases short, with 18 bases between. For the CDR3, the DNA is TGTGCCAGCAGCCCGACCCACGGCGTTGGGGAGACCCAGTACTTC. Its translation is CASSPTHGVGETQYF.

The chain has TRBV5-1 and TRBJ1-1; D is unresolved. Germline lookup yields CDR1 SGHRS and CDR2 YFSETQ. The CDR3 is 15 residues long. V was trimmed by 2 bases and J by 3 bases, leaving 14 bases between them. The DNA of the CDR3 is TGCGCCAGCAGCTTATATTCCCCGGCGGACACTGAAGCTTTCTTT. Translating it yields CASSLYSPADTEAFF.

The rearrangement links TRBV6-5 to TRBJ2-5, with TRBD1 matching over 7 bases. The CDR3 is 16 residues long. V dropped 4 bases and J dropped 4; count of bases not matched to a gene: 12. CDR1 MNHEY and CDR2 SVGAGI come from the germline V gene. The DNA of the CDR3 is TGTGCCAGCAGTTTTCGTCCCCAGGGGGTCACAGAGACCCAGTACTTC. Amino acid sequence: CASSFRPQGVTETQYF.

This clonotype was seen more than once but under ten times. The chain employs TRBV7-9 and TRBJ1-1, with D tentatively TRBD1 (5 bases). The CDR3 totals 15 residues. In germline, CDR1 is SEHNR, CDR2 FQNEAQ (reference sequence). V lost 5 bases to trimming and J lost 0 bases, with 13 bases between them. CDR3 sequence: CASSLRDGMNTEAFF. Written as DNA, the CDR3 is TGTGCCAGCAGCCTAAGGGACGGGATGAACACTGAAGCTTTCTTT.

The chain carries TRBV29-1 and TRBJ1-2; 8 nucleotides agree with TRBD1. CDR1 and CDR2 from the germline V gene are SQVTM and ANQGSEA. The ends lost 4 bases at V and 8 bases at J; junction bases unmatched: 9. This CDR3 has 13 residues. This chain's CDR3 is CSVAPGGFGGYTF. The CDR3 DNA sequence: TGCAGCGTTGCACCAGGGGGCTTCGGGGGCTACACCTTC.

This clonotype was seen a few times. The chain has TRBV6-5 and TRBJ2-7, with 7 bases fitting TRBD2. Trimming removed 10 bases from V and 4 bases from J; junction bases left unmatched: 4. The length of the CDR3 is 11 residues. Germline-derived CDR1 and CDR2 are MNHEY and SVGAGI. This CDR3 reads CATWGGYEQYF. The CDR3 DNA is TGTGCCACCTGGGGGGGTTACGAGCAGTACTTC.

This clonotype was counted many times. The chain couples TRBV7-2 to TRBJ2-3; 7 bases match TRBD1. The germline V gene has CDR1 SGHTA and CDR2 FQGNSA. The trim removed 5 bases at V and 6 bases at J, leaving 8 bases unmatched. CDR3 length: 14 amino acids. CDR3 DNA sequence: TGTGCCAGCAGCCGGAAGACAGGGACCGATACGCAGTATTTT. Protein product: CASSRKTGTDTQYF. Together with reference TRBV7-2 and TRBJ2-3, the CDR3 gives the full variable domain: GAGVSQSPSNKVTEKGKDVELRCDPISGHTALYWYRQSLGQGLEFLIYFQGNSAPDKSGLPSDRFSAERTGGSVSTLTIQRTQQEDSAVYLCASSRKTGTDTQYFGPGTRLTVL.